The 11 T cell receptor beta chains reported below all come from one sample, sequenced in a study of beta chain features in type 1 diabetes. Expressed TCRB transcripts were sequenced, since all the RNA that had been isolated was reverse transcribed. The protocol was immunoSEQ multiplex PCR, while the TCRdb copy is restricted to in-frame clones and leaves out a portion. The table records roughly 240,000 clones, approximately 70% of them present only once. Input material: naive CD4+ T cells from blood. The receptors here all came from a man between 25 and 39 years old in good health.

Note on this clone: At one of its ends the junction is not consistent with the germline gene, which may arise from a read error. The chain links TRBV11-2 to TRBJ2-3; D perhaps matches TRBD2 (6 bases). Germline CDR1 reads SGHAT; CDR2 reads FQNNGV. The CDR3 has 15 amino acids. CDR3 nucleotides: TGTGCCACCAGCCTGACGGAGGGTTGGACAGATACGCAGTATTTT. Its protein product is CATSLTEGWTDTQYF.

The V and J genes are TRBV10-1 and TRBJ2-1; D gene ambiguous. The CDR3 covers 16 residues. CDR1 WNHNN and CDR2 SYGVQD come from the germline V gene (reference sequence). V gave up 4 bases and J gave up 0 bases, with 13 bases separating them. The CDR3, as DNA: TGCGCCAGCAGTGTCCAAGGGTCCAGCTCCTACAATGAGCAGTTCTTC. Protein: CASSVQGSSSYNEQFF.

This clone was seen more than once but under ten times. V gene TRBV30 combines with J gene TRBJ2-7; D call uncertain. Trimming stripped 1 base from V and 5 bases from J, with 15 bases between. The CDR3 runs 14 residues. The V gene's germline CDR1 is GTSNPN and CDR2 SVGIG (reference sequence). Written as DNA, the CDR3 is TGTGCCTGGAGTGAGGGAAAGCACGTCCACGAGCAGTACTTC. Its translation: CAWSEGKHVHEQYF.

This clone was detected a few times. The V and J genes are TRBV28 and TRBJ2-1; TRBD2 agrees at 11 bases. The germline gives CDR1 MDHEN, CDR2 SYDVKM. Trimming removed 5 bases from V and 6 bases from J; junction bases left unmatched: 6. This CDR3 has 15 residues. In nucleotides, the CDR3 is TGTGCCAGCAGTATCTCTAGCGGGAGGTTCAATGAGCAGTTCTTC. Translated, it gives CASSISSGRFNEQFF. Filled out from reference TRBV28 and TRBJ2-1, the complete variable domain reads DVKVTQSSRYLVKRTGEKVFLECVQDMDHENMFWYRQDPGLGLRLIYFSYDVKMKEKGDIPEGYSVSREKKERFSLILESASTNQTSMYLCASSISSGRFNEQFFGPGTRLTVL.

This clone was picked up a small number of times. The J gene is TRBJ1-2, the V gene TRBV29-1; 8 bases match TRBD1. CDR3 size: 13 residues. The ends lost 4 bases at V and 4 bases at J; junction bases unmatched: 5. CDR1 and CDR2 (germline): SQVTM, ANQGSEA. The CDR3 DNA follows: TGCAGCGTTGCAAGCGACAGGGGCTATGGCTACACCTTC. Encoded protein: CSVASDRGYGYTF.

The V call is TRBV29-1, the J call TRBJ2-3, with D possibly being TRBD2 (6 bases). The CDR3 runs to 13 residues. CDR1 SQVTM and CDR2 ANQGSEA come from the germline V gene. V was clipped by 8 bases and J by 2 bases, with 14 bases between them. Written as DNA, the CDR3 is TGCAGCCTGTCAGGGAGGATCACAGATACGCAGTATTTT. Translated, it gives CSLSGRITDTQYF.

The V gene is TRBV27, the J gene TRBJ2-5, with D possibly matching TRBD1 (5 bases). This CDR3 comprises 15 residues. Per germline, CDR1 MNHEY and CDR2 SMNVEV (reference sequence). Trimming left V 5 bases short and J 1 base short, with 14 bases between. CDR3 nucleotide sequence: TGTGCCAGCAGTCCAACTCGACAGATCCAAGAGACCCAGTACTTC. Protein sequence: CASSPTRQIQETQYF.

The rearrangement uses TRBV9 and TRBJ2-7; the match to TRBD2 covers 7 bases. The CDR3 runs to 13 residues. Trimming took 4 bases from V and 2 from J; bases not matched to a gene: 3. Germline loops: CDR1 SGDLS, CDR2 YYNGEE. CDR3 residues: CASSLGLAYEQYF. The CDR3 coding sequence is TGTGCCAGCAGCCTTGGACTAGCCTACGAGCAGTACTTC.

The V gene is TRBV9, the J gene TRBJ2-1; D not certain. Germline CDR1 reads SGDLS; CDR2 reads YYNGEE. Trimming took 0 bases from V and 3 from J, leaving 7 bases between them. There are 14 residues in the CDR3. The CDR3 reads CASSVDADYNEQFF. DNA of the CDR3: TGTGCCAGCAGCGTAGACGCAGACTACAATGAGCAGTTCTTC.

This clone was detected only a few times. V is TRBV7-9 and J is TRBJ2-1; D remains unclear. Germline loops: CDR1 SEHNR, CDR2 FQNEAQ (reference sequence). Trimming cost V 3 bases and J 9 bases, with 9 bases left between them. This CDR3 region has 12 residues. The CDR3, as DNA: TGTGCCAGCAGCTTTGTCGTCAGTGAGCAGTTCTTC. This gives the protein CASSFVVSEQFF.

On this clone: Additional DNA sequences in this sample encode the identical CDR3. The genes are TRBV11-2 and TRBJ2-1, with D uncertain. The CDR3 has 11 residues. V was clipped by 0 bases and J by 6 bases, with 0 bases between them. The germline CDR1 and CDR2 sequences are SGHAT and FQNNGV. The CDR3 here is CASSLDNEQFF. The CDR3 nucleotides are TGTGCCAGCAGCTTAGACAATGAGCAGTTCTTC. The full variable domain, with the rest looked up from reference TRBV11-2 and TRBJ2-1, is EAGVAQSPRYKIIEKRQSVAFWCNPISGHATLYWYQQILGQGPKLLIQFQNNGVVDDSQLPKDRFSAERLKGVDSTLKIQPAKLEDSAVYLCASSLDNEQFFGPGTRLTVL.